The present T cell receptor beta chain was sequenced within a study of T cell repertoires in cytomegalovirus infection. Across the study: Recently described HLA-C-restricted plus well-studied HLA-B-restricted CMV epitopes were used. Public TCR beta signatures marked donors with CMV infection and the matching HLA. Study-wide points: People with CMV and the relevant HLA were identified by cumulative public TCR beta family frequency. HLA-C-restricted TCR beta clonotypes specific for CMV led the ex vivo response.

This clonotype was observed a handful of times. Its antigen is unknown. V was trimmed by 5 bases and J by 3 bases, leaving 13 bases between them. The CDR3 spans 14 residues. Germline CDR1 SGHNT, CDR2 YENEEA. TCRdb reanalysed the reads using MiXCR and keeps one entry per CDR3 protein. The sample holds about 140,000 distinct CDR3 sequences; more than 30% are singletons and the top ten take about 52%. This chain links TRBV11-3 with TRBJ1-1; D uncertain. The material was CD8+ T cells from cultured PBMCs, obtained from culture after CMV antigen stimulation. The receptor was isolated from a human donor in good health (CMV status not recorded). Some clones in this sample may be carry-over from other donors' samples. The CDR3 coding sequence is TGTGCCAGCAGCCGCGGCACGGGATACACTGAAGCTTTCTTT. Encoded protein: CASSRGTGYTEAFF.